This is a list of T cell receptor beta chains from one sample in a study of blood T cell repertoires in COVID-19. TCRdb's copy holds only in-frame clones and misses some; the assay was immunoSEQ multiplex PCR. The sample yields about 360,000 clones, about 88% seen once. Sequenced material: peripheral blood. These receptors were collected from a human donor in a cohort sampled during active COVID-19. Each CDR3 is given with its conserved first and last residue. Each record gives: D gene, clone size, J gene, V gene, CDR3 length, CDR3 DNA, CDR3 protein. The D gene is left open where the match is weak. Size is omitted from some rows. Given values are once, few, many or a class for expanded clones.

>.|once|TRBJ2-7|TRBV21-1|16
TGTGCCAGCAGCAAAAATTGGCGGCAGAATGACTACGAGCAGTACTTC
CASSKNWRQNDYEQYF
>.|many|TRBJ1-4|TRBV28|14
TGTGCCAGCAGGGGGACTCAAGAGAATGAAAAACTGTTTTTT
CASRGTQENEKLFF
>.|.|TRBJ2-5|TRBV28|13
TGTGCCAGCAGTTTATCCCCGCAAGAGACCCAGTACTTC
CASSLSPQETQYF
>.|.|TRBJ2-7|TRBV27|14
TGTGCCAGCAGTTTCGGGGGGCCGCGGAACGAGCAGTACTTC
CASSFGGPRNEQYF
>.|.|TRBJ1-2|TRBV21-1|19
TGTGCCAGCAGCAAGAGAGACAGGGGGCGAAGCGAATTTAACTATGGCTACACCTTC
CASSKRDRGRSEFNYGYTF
>.|.|TRBJ1-6|TRBV2|15
TGTGCCAGCAGTGAAAGGGGTGGGGATAATTCACCCCTCCACTTT
CASSERGGDNSPLHF
>TRBD2|.|TRBJ2-1|TRBV19|17
TGTGCCAGTAGAGCTACAGGGCTAGCGGGAGGGCCGGGTGAGCAGTTCTTC
CASRATGLAGGPGEQFF
>.|.|TRBJ1-5|TRBV27|13
TGTGCCAGCAGTTTCATCCCCAATCAGCCCCAGCATTTT
CASSFIPNQPQHF
>TRBD1|.|TRBJ1-6|TRBV28|14
TGTGCCAGCAGCCCCGGGACAGGGATTTCACCCCTCCACTTT
CASSPGTGISPLHF
>.|.|TRBJ2-7|TRBV2|13
TGTGCCAGCAGTGCGGTCGGGAAGTCAGAGCAGTACTTC
CASSAVGKSEQYF
>.|.|TRBJ2-7|TRBV28|12
TGTGCCACCATGACAGGACAGTCGTATCAGTACTTC
CATMTGQSYQYF